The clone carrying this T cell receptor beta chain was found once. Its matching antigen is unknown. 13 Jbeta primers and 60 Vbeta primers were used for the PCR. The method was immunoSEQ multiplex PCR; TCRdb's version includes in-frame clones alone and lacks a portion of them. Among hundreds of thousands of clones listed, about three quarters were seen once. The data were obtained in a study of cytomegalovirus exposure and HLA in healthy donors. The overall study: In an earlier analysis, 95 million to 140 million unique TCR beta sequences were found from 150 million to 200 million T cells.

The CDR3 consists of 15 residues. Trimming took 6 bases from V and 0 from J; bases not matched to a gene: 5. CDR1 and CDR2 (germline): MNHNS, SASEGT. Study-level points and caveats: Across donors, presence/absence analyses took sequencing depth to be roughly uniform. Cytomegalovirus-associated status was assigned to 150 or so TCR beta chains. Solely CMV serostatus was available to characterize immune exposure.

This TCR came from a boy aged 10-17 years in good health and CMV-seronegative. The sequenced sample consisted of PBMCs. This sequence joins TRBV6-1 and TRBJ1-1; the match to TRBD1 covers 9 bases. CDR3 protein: CASRGRTGVNTEAFF. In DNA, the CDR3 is TGTGCCAGCAGAGGAAGGACAGGGGTGAACACTGAAGCTTTCTTT.